These T cell receptor beta chains were read from a single sample in a study of blood T cell repertoires in COVID-19. The data were produced by immunoSEQ multiplex PCR, yet TCRdb's version contains in-frame clones alone and is incomplete. This table has 410,000 or so clones, 75% to 90% appearing once. The sequencing input was peripheral blood. Source of these receptors: a woman aged 25 to 39 with active or convalescent COVID-19. Both conserved end residues are part of each CDR3. A D gene is named only where the DNA matches it firmly. Rows give clone size only sometimes, using once, few, many, or a class for an expanded clone.

-,TRBJ2-2,-,TRBV3-1/TRBV3-2,TGTGCCAGCAGCCAAGGGGCCCCCTTGAGAACCGGGGAGCTGTTTTTT,CASSQGAPLRTGELFF
-,TRBJ2-1,TRBD2,TRBV27,TGTGCCAGCAGTTCAGAACTAGCGTCCTACAATGAGCAGTTCTTC,CASSSELASYNEQFF
-,TRBJ1-3,-,TRBV5-6,TGTGCCAGCAGCTTGGCCGGCGGATTCTCTGGAAACACCATATATTTT,CASSLAGGFSGNTIYF
-,TRBJ1-4,TRBD1,TRBV7-9,TGTGCCAGCAGCCTCGGGACAGGGTTCCAAAAACTGTTTTTT,CASSLGTGFQKLFF
-,TRBJ2-1,-,TRBV1,TGCACCAGCAGCCATCATTCGACTAGCGGGAATTTCAGTGAGCAGTTCTTC,CTSSHHSTSGNFSEQFF
-,TRBJ1-5,TRBD1,TRBV18,TGTGCCAGCTCACCAAATCGACTTCTGGGGACAGGTGGGAGCAACACCCCAGGCAATCAGCCCCAGCATTTT,CASSPNRLLGTGGSNTPGNQPQHF
-,TRBJ1-5,-,TRBV11-3,TGTGCCAGCAGCTCCCCCCTCGATCAGCCCCAGCATTTT,CASSSPLDQPQHF
few,TRBJ1-6,-,TRBV5-6,TGTGCCAGCAGCTTATGGTCTGACAGGAGCTCCTATAATTCACCCCTCCACTTT,CASSLWSDRSSYNSPLHF
-,TRBJ1-3,TRBD1,TRBV29-1,TGCAGCGTTGGTGGAAGGGGACAGGGAGGCTCTGGAAACACCATATATTTT,CSVGGRGQGGSGNTIYF
-,TRBJ2-2,-,TRBV4-1,TGCGCCAGCAGCCAAGTACAGGGGAACACCGGGGAGCTGTTTTTT,CASSQVQGNTGELFF
few,TRBJ1-2,TRBD1,TRBV25-1,TGTGCCAGCACTAAACAGGGGGCGTATGGCTACACCTTC,CASTKQGAYGYTF
-,TRBJ1-6,TRBD1,TRBV3-1/TRBV3-2,TGTGCCAGCAGCCAAGCTCCCGGGACAGCTAATTCACCCCTCCACTTT,CASSQAPGTANSPLHF
-,TRBJ2-1,TRBD2,TRBV5-1,TGCGCCAGCAGCTTACTAGCGCTCGCTAATTACAATGAGCAGTTCTTC,CASSLLALANYNEQFF
-,TRBJ2-2,TRBD2,TRBV3-1/TRBV3-2,TGTGCCAGCAGCCGGACTAGCAGCACCGGGGAGCTGTTTTTT,CASSRTSSTGELFF
-,TRBJ1-5,-,TRBV6-5,TGTGCCAGCAGTTACTCAATTAGCGAGCCCCAGCATTTT,CASSYSISEPQHF
-,TRBJ2-3,-,TRBV6-1,TGTGCCAGCAGTGAAGCACGGCAGGTCACAGATACGCAGTATTTT,CASSEARQVTDTQYF
-,TRBJ2-2,-,TRBV11-2,TGTGCCAGCAGCTGGACAAGCACCGGGGAGCTGTTTTTT,CASSWTSTGELFF